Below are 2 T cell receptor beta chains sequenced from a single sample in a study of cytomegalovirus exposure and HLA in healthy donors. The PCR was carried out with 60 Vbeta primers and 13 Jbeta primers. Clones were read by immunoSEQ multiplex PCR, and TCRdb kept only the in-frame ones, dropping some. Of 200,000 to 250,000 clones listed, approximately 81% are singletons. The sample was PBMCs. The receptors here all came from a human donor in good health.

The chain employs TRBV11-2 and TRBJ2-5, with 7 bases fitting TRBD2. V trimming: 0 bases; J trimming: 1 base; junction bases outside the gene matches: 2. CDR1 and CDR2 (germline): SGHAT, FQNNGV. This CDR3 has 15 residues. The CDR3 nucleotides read TGTGCCAGCAGCTTAGAGCTAGCGGCCCAAGAGACCCAGTACTTC. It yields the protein CASSLELAAQETQYF.

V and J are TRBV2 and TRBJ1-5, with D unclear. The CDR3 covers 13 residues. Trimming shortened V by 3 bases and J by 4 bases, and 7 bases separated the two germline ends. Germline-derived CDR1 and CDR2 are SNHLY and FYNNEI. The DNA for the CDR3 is TGTGCCAGCAGTGATTACTTAAATCAGCCCCAGCATTTT. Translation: CASSDYLNQPQHF. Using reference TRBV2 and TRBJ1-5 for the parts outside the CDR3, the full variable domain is EPEVTQTPSHQVTQMGQEVILRCVPISNHLYFYWYRQILGQKVEFLVSFYNNEISEKSEIFDDQFSVERPDGSNFTLKIRSTKLEDSAMYFCASSDYLNQPQHFGDGTRLSIL.